This T cell receptor (beta chain) was observed in a study of regulatory T cells. Findings and caveats of the study: In CD3G-deficient patients, conventional CD4+ T cells were enriched for hydrophobic CDR3 residues at positions 6 and 7. Skewed V and J usage and few unique V-J pairs marked patient repertoires, most in Tregs.

The CDR3 totals 12 residues. The V gene's germline CDR1 is SEHNR and CDR2 FQNEAQ (reference sequence). V was cut by 4 bases and J by 11 bases, with 11 bases left in between. This clone has just one count. The antigen is unknown. The primer mix had 52 TRBV and 13 TRBJ primers. Profiling relied on immunoSEQ multiplex PCR, and the TCRdb table lists in-frame clones only, not all of them. The sample lists under 35,000 clones, more than 85% seen once, with 0.9% to 1% in the top ten. Patients, 2 to 39 years old, had expanded memory T-cell proportions. CD4+ T cells were divided by sorting: CD25-high CD127-low Tregs, CD25-low CD127-high conventional cells.

V is TRBV7-9 and J is TRBJ1-4; D not resolved. The receptor was isolated from a child under 10 years old with CD3G deficiency. Sequencing input: conventional CD4+ T cells sorted from blood. The CDR3 region has the DNA TGTGCCAGCAGCTCTTCGAATACGAAACTGTTTTTT. Protein product: CASSSSNTKLFF.